The next 20 T cell receptor beta chains were all read from a single sample in a study of somatic mutations in cytotoxic T cells in rheumatoid arthritis. Profiling relied on immunoSEQ multiplex PCR, and the TCRdb table lists in-frame clones only, not all of them. Of some 16,000 clones listed, about three quarters are singletons. The source material was CD8+ T cells sorted from blood. Source of these receptors: an adult with rheumatoid arthritis.

The chain joins TRBV6-6 to TRBJ1-1; 8 positions agree with TRBD1. The germline gives CDR1 MNHNY, CDR2 SVGAGI (reference sequence). V lost 8 bases to trimming and J lost 4 bases; unmatched junction nucleotides: 6. The CDR3 contains 13 residues. The CDR3 sequence is CASHDRGVTEAFF. DNA for the CDR3: TGTGCCAGCCACGACAGGGGAGTCACTGAAGCTTTCTTT.

The V call is TRBV9, the J call TRBJ2-1, with TRBD1 identical over 7 bases. CDR3 size: 15 residues. Trimming removed 3 bases from V and 5 bases from J; junction bases left unmatched: 8. CDR1 is SGDLS, CDR2 YYNGEE, per germline. The CDR3 is CASSDRTGLNNEQFF. CDR3 nucleotide sequence: TGTGCCAGCAGCGACCGGACAGGACTGAACAATGAGCAGTTCTTC.

The CDR3, as DNA: TGTGCCAGTAGTATAAGCGCAGGGGTAGATAATTCACCCCTCCACTTT. It yields the protein CASSISAGVDNSPLHF. The V gene is TRBV19, the J gene TRBJ1-6; tentative D call: TRBD1 (6 bases). The CDR3 consists of 16 residues. From germline, CDR1 is LNHDA and CDR2 SQIVND (reference sequence). Between the trimmed V and J ends, which lost 2 bases and 5 bases, there was a span of 13 bases.

This chain links TRBV19 with TRBJ2-7; tentative D call: TRBD2 (6 bases). V dropped 9 bases and J dropped 7 bases, with 13 bases sitting between them. Per germline, CDR1 LNHDA and CDR2 SQIVND (reference sequence). CDR3 size: 11 residues. This chain's CDR3 is CASRQGGEQYF. CDR3 nucleotide sequence: TGTGCCAGCCGTCAAGGAGGGGAGCAGTACTTC.

This sequence joins TRBV5-1 and TRBJ2-7, with D unclear. CDR1 and CDR2 (germline): SGHRS, YFSETQ. This CDR3 comprises 14 residues. Trimming pared 7 bases from V and 1 base from J, leaving 15 bases between. The CDR3 is CASHTTSPSYEQYF. DNA for the CDR3: TGCGCCAGCCACACAACCTCACCTTCCTACGAGCAGTACTTC.

The chain couples TRBV4-1 to TRBJ2-7; 11 nucleotides line up with TRBD1. Trimming removed 1 base from V and 1 base from J; junction bases left unmatched: 3. Germline-derived CDR1 and CDR2 are MGHRA and YSYEKL. CDR3 length equals 16 residues. In DNA, the CDR3 is TGCGCCAGCAGCCAAGCGGACAGGGGGCAATCCTACGAGCAGTACTTC. Encoded protein: CASSQADRGQSYEQYF.

The rearrangement links TRBV6-1 to TRBJ2-1; 11 nucleotides align to TRBD1. From germline, CDR1 is MNHNS and CDR2 SASEGT. The trim removed 5 bases at V and 8 bases at J, leaving 5 bases unmatched. The CDR3 consists of 14 residues. CDR3 sequence reads: CASSKGTGGYEQFF. The CDR3 DNA follows: TGTGCCAGCAGTAAAGGGACAGGGGGATATGAGCAGTTCTTC.

The V gene is TRBV6-6, the J gene TRBJ2-7; D is tentatively TRBD1 or TRBD2 (5 bases each). Trimming took 0 bases from V and 3 from J, leaving 6 bases between them. CDR3 length: 13 residues. CDR1 MNHNY and CDR2 SVGAGI come from the germline V gene (reference sequence). The CDR3 nucleotides read TGTGCCAGCAGTTACTCGGGGGTCTACGAGCAGTACTTC. Encoded protein: CASSYSGVYEQYF.

V gene TRBV5-1 combines with J gene TRBJ1-1; D not resolved. Trimming pared 0 bases from V and 4 bases from J, leaving 10 bases between. The CDR3 extends over 14 amino acids. Germline V gene sequence: CDR1 SGHRS, CDR2 YFSETQ. CDR3 coding DNA: TGCGCCAGCAGCTTGGATCTGGGAGGCACTGAAGCTTTCTTT. This gives the protein CASSLDLGGTEAFF.

The table lists this clone with a few counts. The chain combines TRBV27 with TRBJ2-7; 7 positions match TRBD2. V was pared by 2 bases and J by 3 bases, with 7 bases of the junction left unmatched. This CDR3 contains 15 residues. Germline V gene lookup returns CDR1 MNHEY and CDR2 SMNVEV (reference sequence). The CDR3 sequence: CASSLRLAQIYEQYF. The CDR3, as DNA: TGTGCCAGCAGTTTAAGACTAGCCCAGATCTACGAGCAGTACTTC.

Worth noting for this clone: Other nucleotide sequences from this sample produce the same CDR3. V gene TRBV5-6 combines with J gene TRBJ2-7; TRBD1 aligns across 7 bases. Germline trimming cut 4 bases from V and 7 bases from J; bases unmatched to any gene: 8. Germline CDR1 SGHDT, CDR2 YYEEEE. CDR3 length equals 13 residues. The CDR3 DNA reads TGTGCCAGCAGCATCGACAGGGTCTATGAGCAGTACTTC. It is translated as CASSIDRVYEQYF.

The chain combines TRBV13 with TRBJ2-1; 12 bases map to TRBD2. This CDR3 comprises 16 residues. V lost 4 bases to trimming and J lost 4 bases; unmatched junction nucleotides: 5. Germline values: CDR1 PRHDT, CDR2 FYEKMQ (reference sequence). The CDR3 region has the DNA TGTGCCAGCAGCTCCTTCGGACTAGCGGGGTACAATGAGCAGTTCTTC. Translation gives CASSSFGLAGYNEQFF.

This chain connects TRBV13 to TRBJ1-2, with D possibly being TRBD1 (6 bases). In germline, CDR1 is PRHDT, CDR2 FYEKMQ (reference sequence). Trimming pared 4 bases from V and 6 bases from J, leaving 21 bases between. CDR3 length equals 16 residues. The CDR3 nucleotides are TGTGCCAGCAGCTCTAAGGACAGCCTACACCCTCATGGCTACACCTTC. It specifies CASSSKDSLHPHGYTF.

This rearrangement joins TRBV23-1 to TRBJ2-7; TRBD2 matches at 11 bases. TRBV23-1 is labeled an ORF, and its function is uncertain. The CDR3 contains 16 residues. V was clipped by 0 bases and J by 5 bases; unmatched bases: 6. The CDR3 DNA follows: TGCGCCAGCAGTCAATCAGCCCTAGCGGGGGGCCACGAGCAGTACTTC. Translating gives CASSQSALAGGHEQYF.

The table lists this clone with a count of one. The chain uses TRBV27 and TRBJ1-2; D perhaps matches TRBD1 (5 bases). The V end was cut by 5 bases, the J end by 7 bases, with 8 bases between. Germline CDR1 MNHEY, CDR2 SMNVEV (reference sequence). CDR3 length: 11 residues. In nucleotides, the CDR3 is TGTGCCAGCAGTGGGGGGAGTGGCTACACCTTC. Protein product: CASSGGSGYTF.

The chain carries TRBV30 and TRBJ1-6, with D unresolved. Germline V gives CDR1 GTSNPN, CDR2 SVGIG (reference sequence). V was cut by 1 base and J by 5 bases, with 12 bases left in between. The CDR3 loop spans 15 amino acids. Here the CDR3 reads CAWSASYPHNSPLHF. The CDR3 nucleotides read TGTGCCTGGAGTGCCTCCTATCCGCATAATTCACCCCTCCACTTT.

The chain is built from TRBV19 and TRBJ2-1, with TRBD2 identical over 10 bases. This CDR3 is 15 amino acids long. The germline V gene has CDR1 LNHDA and CDR2 SQIVND (reference sequence). J lost 4 bases, V lost 6 bases, and 6 bases had no gene match. Here the CDR3 DNA reads TGTGCCAGTAGCCTAAGCGGGGGGGAATACAATGAGCAGTTCTTC. This codes for CASSLSGGEYNEQFF.

The CDR3 bases are TGTGCCAGCAGGGACAGTGGGAACACCATATATTTT. Translation: CASRDSGNTIYF. The rearrangement uses TRBV6-1 and TRBJ1-3, with D possibly being TRBD1 (6 bases). CDR1 and CDR2 from the germline V gene are MNHNS and SASEGT. The length of the CDR3 is 12 residues. V was pared by 6 bases and J by 7 bases, with 10 bases between.

The chain links TRBV19 to TRBJ2-3; D might be TRBD2 (5 bases). The CDR3 is 12 residues long. The germline V gene has CDR1 LNHDA and CDR2 SQIVND (reference sequence). V lost 6 bases, J lost 3 bases, and 7 bases lay in between. CDR3 loop: CASSRGTDTQYF. The DNA of the CDR3 is TGTGCCAGTAGCCGAGGGACAGATACGCAGTATTTT.

The genes are TRBV27 and TRBJ2-1; possible D gene TRBD1, 6 bases. V was trimmed by 6 bases and J by 8 bases, leaving 14 bases between them. The CDR3 consists of 13 residues. CDR1 is MNHEY and CDR2 is SMNVEV in the germline V gene (reference sequence). This CDR3 reads CASRPQGPDEQFF. CDR3 DNA sequence: TGTGCCAGCAGGCCACAGGGTCCGGATGAGCAGTTCTTC.